The next 9 T cell receptor beta chains were all read from a single sample in a study of T cell responses to AZD1222 COVID-19 vaccine. Libraries were prepared by immunoSEQ multiplex PCR; TCRdb keeps only in-frame clonotypes and omits some of them. This table holds 80,000 or so clones, around nine tenths found once. The sample here was peripheral blood, taken 28 days after the second AZD1222 dose. These receptor sequences come from an adult who received the AZD1222 COVID-19 vaccine.

The V call is TRBV5-1, the J call TRBJ2-5; 11 nucleotides line up with TRBD2. The CDR3 length is 15 residues. The V and J ends lost 0 bases and 5 bases, in that order; junction bases with no gene match: 3. In germline, CDR1 is SGHRS, CDR2 YFSETQ. Here the CDR3 DNA reads TGCGCCAGCAGCTTGGCGGCTAGCGGGGGGGAGACCCAGTACTTC. Protein product: CASSLAASGGETQYF. Complete variable domain (other parts from reference TRBV5-1 and TRBJ2-5): KAGVTQTPRYLIKTRGQQVTLSCSPISGHRSVSWYQQTPGQGLQFLFEYFSETQRNKGNFPGRFSGRQFSNSRSEMNVSTLELGDSALYLCASSLAASGGETQYFGPGTRLLVL.

This chain links TRBV19 with TRBJ2-1; 8 bases are a match to TRBD2. Germline V gene sequence: CDR1 LNHDA, CDR2 SQIVND (reference sequence). This CDR3 region has 13 residues. The V and J ends lost 6 bases and 5 bases, in that order; junction bases with no gene match: 3. CDR3 DNA sequence: TGTGCCAGTAGCCCGGGAGGGAACAATGAGCAGTTCTTC. Its translation: CASSPGGNNEQFF.

The J gene is TRBJ2-1, the V gene TRBV6-4, with 13 nucleotides matching TRBD2. The CDR3 extends over 20 amino acids. CDR1 is MRHNA and CDR2 is SNTAGT in the germline V gene. Trimming removed 6 bases from V and 1 base from J; junction bases left unmatched: 15. Written as DNA, the CDR3 is TGTGCCAGCAGCCTAAGGCGTACTAGCGGGGGGGCTGTGTCCTACAATGAGCAGTTCTTC. Protein sequence: CASSLRRTSGGAVSYNEQFF.

This clone was observed a few times. As DNA, the CDR3 is TGTGCTAGTGGTTCAGGGCTACAGGGTGGTAGTGGCTACACCTTC. This encodes CASGSGLQGGSGYTF. The J gene is TRBJ1-2, the V gene TRBV12-5; perhaps TRBD1 as D (6 bases). V was shortened by 4 bases and J by 7 bases, with 19 bases between the two germline ends. Germline assignment: CDR1 LGHNT and CDR2 FRNRAP. The CDR3 is 15 amino acids.

For this clone: This sample includes further DNA sequences coding for the same CDR3. V usage is TRBV12-3 or TRBV12-4 and J usage is TRBJ1-2, with D maybe TRBD1 (6 bases). V lost 6 bases and J 5 bases, leaving 10 bases between the germline ends. CDR3 length equals 12 residues. This chain's CDR3 is CASSPRGYGYTF. The DNA for the CDR3 is TGTGCCAGCAGCCCTAGGGGGTATGGCTACACCTTC.

This chain links TRBV28 with TRBJ1-5; weak D call: TRBD1 (5 bases). The CDR3 sequence is 14 residues long. Germline assignment: CDR1 MDHEN and CDR2 SYDVKM. The V end was cut by 3 bases, the J end by 9 bases, with 15 bases between. In nucleotides, the CDR3 is TGTGCCAGCAGTTTCGGGGTCAGGGATCGGCCCCAGCATTTT. It encodes CASSFGVRDRPQHF.

This rearrangement joins TRBV3-1 (or the pseudogene TRBV3-2) to TRBJ1-3, with D possibly TRBD1 on 5 matching bases. Germline assignment: CDR1 LGHDT and CDR2 YNNKEL (reference sequence). V gave up 1 base and J gave up 2 bases, with 6 bases separating them. CDR3 length: 14 residues. The CDR3: CASSQGGTGNTIYF. The CDR3 DNA reads as TGTGCCAGCAGCCAAGGGGGGACTGGAAACACCATATATTTT.

V and J are TRBV7-8 and TRBJ1-4; maybe TRBD1 (6 bases). The CDR3 has 15 residues. Germline lookup yields CDR1 SGHVS and CDR2 FQNEAQ. Trimming took 5 bases from V and 9 from J, leaving 19 bases between them. The CDR3 region is CASSPAGLGGQKLFF. In DNA, the CDR3 is TGTGCCAGCAGCCCAGCGGGACTTGGGGGCCAAAAACTGTTTTTT.

The chain couples TRBV6-5 to TRBJ2-7; TRBD1 matches at 7 bases. CDR3 length equals 15 residues. Germline-derived CDR1 and CDR2 are MNHEY and SVGAGI. After removal of 3 bases from V and 0 bases from J, the junction contained 5 bases not matched to a gene. CDR3 amino acids: CASSYGTVHSYEQYF. The CDR3 DNA sequence: TGTGCCAGCAGTTATGGGACAGTACACTCCTACGAGCAGTACTTC.